This entry is about one T cell receptor (beta chain). The CDR3 sequence is 12 residues long. Germline assignment: CDR1 MNHEY and CDR2 SVGAGI. The V end was cut by 5 bases, the J end by 4 bases, with 9 bases between. These data originate in a study of blood T cell repertoires in COVID-19. At the level of the study: The United States, Italy and Spain provided the acute and convalescent COVID-19 samples. T cells, B-cell-depleted T cells, or PBMCs supplied cDNA or gDNA.

Original methodology: Scientists estimated how many nucleated cells there were by amplifying reference gene primers. Data came from immunoSEQ multiplex PCR; TCRdb stores just in-frame clones and leaves some out. For V, J and clone size, that table is used; D and trimming come from the DNA. The sample lists over 100,000 clones, around 82% seen once, with 6.6% in the top ten. The sample consisted of peripheral blood. This TCR was recovered from a woman aged 50 to 60 with acute or convalescent COVID-19. This sequence joins TRBV6-5 and TRBJ2-7, with TRBD2 as a possible D gene (5 bases). The CDR3 loop reads CASSPRGYEQYF. CDR3 DNA sequence: TGTGCCAGCAGTCCCCGGGGATACGAGCAGTACTTC.